A selection of T cell receptor beta chains follows, all from one sample in a study of blood T cell repertoires in COVID-19. Generated by immunoSEQ multiplex PCR, the TCRdb table keeps only in-frame clones and is missing some. Of around 200,000 clones listed, roughly 80% are singletons. The sample taken for sequencing was peripheral blood. The receptors were gathered from a man aged 30 to 45 with active or convalescent COVID-19. The CDR3 runs from the conserved cysteine through the conserved F or W. The order of the fields is D gene, J gene, V gene, CDR3 protein. D genes are given only for firm matches.

D: .; J: TRBJ1-5; V: TRBV2; CDR3: CASSVRPDRGDSNQPQHF
D: .; J: TRBJ2-1; V: TRBV30; CDR3: CAWREGRYNEQFF
D: TRBD1; J: TRBJ1-4; V: TRBV5-6; CDR3: CASSHRQGAGEKLFF
D: .; J: TRBJ2-5; V: TRBV12-3/TRBV12-4; CDR3: CASSLSGIETQYF
D: TRBD1; J: TRBJ1-1; V: TRBV3-1/TRBV3-2; CDR3: CASSRDREMDTEAFF
D: .; J: TRBJ1-2; V: TRBV21-1; CDR3: CASSLAGYGYTF
D: TRBD2; J: TRBJ2-7; V: TRBV6-1; CDR3: CASSEMAGGKEQYF
D: .; J: TRBJ2-7; V: TRBV10-3; CDR3: CAISESGNRDSYEQYF
D: .; J: TRBJ1-3; V: TRBV15; CDR3: CATSTGLAGNTIYF
D: TRBD1; J: TRBJ2-3; V: TRBV9; CDR3: CASSASGTDRGRGPADTQYF
D: .; J: TRBJ1-1; V: TRBV5-5; CDR3: CASSSKVILGTAGATEAFF
D: TRBD1; J: TRBJ2-1; V: TRBV10-1; CDR3: CASGLQGAGLNSYNEQFF
D: .; J: TRBJ2-5; V: TRBV2; CDR3: CASTPVNLRGETQYF
D: .; J: TRBJ2-7; V: TRBV9; CDR3: CASSVGPGVHEQYF
D: .; J: TRBJ1-5; V: TRBV30; CDR3: CAWNQGIGSNQPQHF
D: .; J: TRBJ1-4; V: TRBV2; CDR3: CASLQSTNEKLFF
D: .; J: TRBJ1-5; V: TRBV9; CDR3: CASSVGAGNNQPQHF
D: TRBD2; J: TRBJ2-3; V: TRBV5-1; CDR3: CASSPLGPLAGGTDTQYF
D: .; J: TRBJ1-2; V: TRBV5-6; CDR3: CASSLTPGWWVDYGYTF
D: TRBD1; J: TRBJ2-1; V: TRBV4-1; CDR3: CASLGQGFYNEQFF
D: TRBD2; J: TRBJ2-1; V: TRBV6-6; CDR3: CASSYSASGLPNEQFF
D: TRBD2; J: TRBJ2-1; V: TRBV3-1/TRBV3-2; CDR3: CASSQGTTSGGLYNEQFF
D: .; J: TRBJ2-5; V: TRBV5-1; CDR3: CASSKQQLAQDGETQYF
D: TRBD2; J: TRBJ2-3; V: TRBV24-1; CDR3: CATSPRLAGTDTQYF
D: .; J: TRBJ2-2; V: TRBV24-1; CDR3: CATSDLSGGSGGELFF
D: TRBD1; J: TRBJ1-5; V: TRBV5-8; CDR3: CASSLDRGNQPQHF
D: .; J: TRBJ2-6; V: TRBV6-1; CDR3: CASSERTGRVLRSGANVLTF
D: TRBD1; J: TRBJ1-2; V: TRBV5-1; CDR3: CASSLGQQGSFGYTF